The present T cell receptor beta chain was sequenced within a study of blood T cell repertoires in COVID-19. Looking at the study overall: T cells, B-cell-depleted T cells, or PBMCs supplied cDNA or gDNA.

In the original workflow: Reference gene primer amplification yielded estimated nucleated cell counts. Repertoires were generated with immunoSEQ multiplex PCR, while TCRdb's copy carries only in-frame clones and drops some. V and J calls and clone size are those listed in that table; D and trimming were worked out from the DNA. This table has around 240,000 clones, 82% appearing once. This clone turned up a few times. The CDR3 spans 15 residues. Germline CDR1 and CDR2: LGHDT and YNNKEL (reference sequence). Between the trimmed V and J ends, which lost 0 bases and 3 bases, there was a span of 10 bases.

The material sequenced was peripheral blood. The sequence was collected from a woman aged 80 or older with acute or convalescent COVID-19. J is TRBJ2-3 and V is TRBV3-1 (or the pseudogene TRBV3-2); perhaps TRBD2 as D (5 bases). The CDR3 sequence: CASSQDGLTTDTQYF. The CDR3 DNA sequence: TGTGCCAGCAGCCAAGACGGACTGACTACAGATACGCAGTATTTT.